The sequence of this T cell receptor beta chain was determined in a study of post-analysis software for immune sequencing data. Study conclusions and caveats: A handful of TRBV segments were significantly more frequent in patients than in controls. TRBV5-6, TRBV5-1 and TRBV20-1 were among these segments. Among multiple sclerosis patients, normalized Chao1 diversity was significantly below that of controls.

Unique molecular identifiers were present in the TCR beta cDNA libraries. TCRdb passed the PCR reads through MiXCR, listing each CDR3 protein once. The sample contains fewer than 550,000 distinct CDR3 sequences, roughly 34% of which appear only once. As for this clonotype: No antigen is known for it. No conserved phenylalanine or tryptophan ends this CDR3, so it is likely a read error.

The germline CDR1 and CDR2 sequences are SGHTA and FQGNSA. Trimming removed 3 bases from V and 1 base from J, with 6 bases in between. The CDR3 spans 13 residues. The sequence was obtained from a girl aged 2-17 years with multiple sclerosis. Sample: blood. V gene TRBV7-2 combines with J gene TRBJ2-5; no clear D gene. CDR3 in amino acids: CASSFQSQETQYC. For the CDR3, the DNA is TGTGCCAGCAGCTTTCAGAGCCAAGAGACCCAGTACTGC.